A single sample gave rise to the 3 T cell receptor beta chains below, sequenced in a study of shared clonotypes between healthy human individuals. CD45RO-negative, CCR7-selected cells formed the naive CD8 fraction, which excluded terminally differentiated effector memory CD45RA+ cells. This table comes from immunoSEQ multiplex PCR, and its TCRdb copy is limited to in-frame clones, with some not included. The sample consists of more than 2 million clones, about 93% of them appearing once. The source material was naive CD8+ T cells from PBMCs. These receptor sequences come from a man aged 18 to 29 in good health. Some clones in this sample may be carry-over from other donors' samples.

The genes are TRBV27 and TRBJ1-1; D gene unclear. Germline values: CDR1 MNHEY, CDR2 SMNVEV (reference sequence). The V end was cut by 3 bases, the J end by 8 bases, with 13 bases between. The CDR3 extends over 13 amino acids. The CDR3 nucleotides are TGTGCCAGCAGTTTGAGATTCGCCGGAGAAGCTTTCTTT. Its protein is CASSLRFAGEAFF.

With respect to this clone: Other DNA sequences of this sample code for an identical CDR3. The chain links TRBV27 to TRBJ1-1, with 10 bases identical to TRBD1. The V gene's germline CDR1 is MNHEY and CDR2 SMNVEV (reference sequence). J lost 1 base, V lost 5 bases, and 4 bases had no gene match. The CDR3 totals 15 residues. Here the CDR3 DNA reads TGTGCCAGCAGTCCGCGGACAGGGGGGAACACTGAAGCTTTCTTT. This encodes CASSPRTGGNTEAFF.

Note on this clone: This sample includes further DNA sequences coding for the same CDR3. V is TRBV7-9 and J is TRBJ2-1; D remains ambiguous. Per the germline V gene, CDR1 is SEHNR and CDR2 is FQNEAQ (reference sequence). This CDR3 spans 15 amino acids. V was pared by 5 bases and J by 0 bases, with 11 bases between. CDR3 in DNA: TGTGCCAGCAGCCCCCCTGCCTCCTCCTACAATGAGCAGTTCTTC. As protein: CASSPPASSYNEQFF.